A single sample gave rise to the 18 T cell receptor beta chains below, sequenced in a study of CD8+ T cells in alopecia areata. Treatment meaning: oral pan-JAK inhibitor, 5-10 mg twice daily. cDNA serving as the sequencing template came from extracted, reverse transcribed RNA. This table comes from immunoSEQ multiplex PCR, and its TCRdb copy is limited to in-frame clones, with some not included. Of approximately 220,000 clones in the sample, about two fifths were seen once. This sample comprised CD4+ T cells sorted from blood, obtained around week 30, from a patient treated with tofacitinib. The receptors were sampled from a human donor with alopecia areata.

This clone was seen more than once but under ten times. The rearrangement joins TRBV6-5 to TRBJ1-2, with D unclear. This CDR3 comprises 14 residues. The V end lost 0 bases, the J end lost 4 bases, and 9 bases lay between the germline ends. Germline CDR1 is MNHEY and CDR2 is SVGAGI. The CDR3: CASSYSREVYGYTF. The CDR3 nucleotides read TGTGCCAGCAGTTACTCCCGAGAAGTCTATGGCTACACCTTC.

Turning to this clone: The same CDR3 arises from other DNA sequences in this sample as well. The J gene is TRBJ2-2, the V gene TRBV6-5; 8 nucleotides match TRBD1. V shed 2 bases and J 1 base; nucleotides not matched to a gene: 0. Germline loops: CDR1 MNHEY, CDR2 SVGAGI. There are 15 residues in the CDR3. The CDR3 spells CASSYDRGNTGELFF. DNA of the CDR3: TGTGCCAGCAGTTACGACAGGGGGAACACCGGGGAGCTGTTTTTT.

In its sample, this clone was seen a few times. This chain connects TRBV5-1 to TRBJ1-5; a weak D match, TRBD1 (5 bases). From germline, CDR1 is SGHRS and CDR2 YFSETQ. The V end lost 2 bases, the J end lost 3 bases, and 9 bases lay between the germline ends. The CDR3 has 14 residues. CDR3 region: CASSFDSFNQPQHF. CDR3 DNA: TGCGCCAGCAGCTTTGACAGTTTCAATCAGCCCCAGCATTTT.

The CDR3 sequence: CASSVDLALTTDTQYF. The CDR3, as DNA: TGCGCCAGCAGCGTCGATCTAGCCCTTACCACAGATACGCAGTATTTT. This chain links TRBV5-1 with TRBJ2-3; tentative D call: TRBD2 (5 bases). The CDR3 has 16 residues. Germline CDR1 SGHRS, CDR2 YFSETQ. Trimming removed 4 bases at V and 2 bases at J, with 17 bases between.

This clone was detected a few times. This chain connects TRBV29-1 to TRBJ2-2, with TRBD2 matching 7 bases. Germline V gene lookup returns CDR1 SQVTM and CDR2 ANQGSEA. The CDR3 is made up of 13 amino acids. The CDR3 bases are TGCGGTACGGGACTACCAGACACCGGGGAGCTGTTTTTT. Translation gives CGTGLPDTGELFF.

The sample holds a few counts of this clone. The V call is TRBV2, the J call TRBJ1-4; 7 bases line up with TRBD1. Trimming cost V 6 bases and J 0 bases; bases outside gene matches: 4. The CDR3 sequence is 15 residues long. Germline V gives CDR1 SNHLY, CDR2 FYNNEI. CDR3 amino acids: CASRRQGATNEKLFF. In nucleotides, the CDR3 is TGTGCCAGCAGGCGACAGGGAGCAACTAATGAAAAACTGTTTTTT. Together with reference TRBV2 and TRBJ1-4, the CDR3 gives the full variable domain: EPEVTQTPSHQVTQMGQEVILRCVPISNHLYFYWYRQILGQKVEFLVSFYNNEISEKSEIFDDQFSVERPDGSNFTLKIRSTKLEDSAMYFCASRRQGATNEKLFFGSGTQLSVL.

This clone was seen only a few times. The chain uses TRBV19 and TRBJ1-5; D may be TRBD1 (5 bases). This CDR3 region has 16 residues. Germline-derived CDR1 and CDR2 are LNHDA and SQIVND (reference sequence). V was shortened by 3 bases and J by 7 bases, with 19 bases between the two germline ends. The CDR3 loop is CASSIGNARGGQPQHF. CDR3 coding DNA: TGTGCCAGTAGTATCGGAAACGCGAGGGGAGGCCAGCCCCAGCATTTT.

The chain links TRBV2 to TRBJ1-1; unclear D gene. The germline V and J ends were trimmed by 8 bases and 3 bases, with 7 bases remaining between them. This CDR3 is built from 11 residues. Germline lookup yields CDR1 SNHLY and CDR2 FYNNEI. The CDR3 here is CASLLDTEAFF. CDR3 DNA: TGTGCCAGCCTTCTGGACACTGAAGCTTTCTTT.

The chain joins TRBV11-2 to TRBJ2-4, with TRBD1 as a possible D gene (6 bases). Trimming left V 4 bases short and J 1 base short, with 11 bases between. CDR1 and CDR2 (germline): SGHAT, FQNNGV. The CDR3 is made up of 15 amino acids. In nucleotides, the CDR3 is TGTGCCAGCAGCTCAACAGGGATCGCCAAAAACATTCAGTACTTC. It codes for CASSSTGIAKNIQYF.

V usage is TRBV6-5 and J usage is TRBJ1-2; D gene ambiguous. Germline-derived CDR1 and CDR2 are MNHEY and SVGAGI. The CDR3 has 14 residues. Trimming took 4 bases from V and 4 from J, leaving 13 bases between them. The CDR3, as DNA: TGTGCCAGCAGTTCGAACGGGCCCCCCTATGGCTACACCTTC. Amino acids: CASSSNGPPYGYTF.

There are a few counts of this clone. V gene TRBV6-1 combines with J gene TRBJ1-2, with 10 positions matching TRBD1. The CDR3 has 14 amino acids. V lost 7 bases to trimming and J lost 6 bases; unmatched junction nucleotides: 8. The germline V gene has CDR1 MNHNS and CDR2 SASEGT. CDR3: CASTRAGTGDGYTF. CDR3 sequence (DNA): TGTGCCAGCACCCGAGCCGGGACAGGGGATGGCTACACCTTC.

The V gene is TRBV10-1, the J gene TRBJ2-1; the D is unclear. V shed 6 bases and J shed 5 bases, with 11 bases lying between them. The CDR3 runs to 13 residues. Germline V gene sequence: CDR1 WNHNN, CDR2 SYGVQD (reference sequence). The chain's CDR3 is CASSAWSDNEQFF. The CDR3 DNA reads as TGCGCCAGCAGCGCCTGGAGCGACAATGAGCAGTTCTTC.

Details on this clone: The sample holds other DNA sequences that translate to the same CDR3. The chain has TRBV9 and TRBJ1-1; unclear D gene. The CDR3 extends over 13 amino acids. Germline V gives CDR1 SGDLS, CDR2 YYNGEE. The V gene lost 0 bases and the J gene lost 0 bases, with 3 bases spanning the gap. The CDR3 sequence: CASSVVLNTEAFF. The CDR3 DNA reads TGTGCCAGCAGCGTAGTCTTGAACACTGAAGCTTTCTTT.

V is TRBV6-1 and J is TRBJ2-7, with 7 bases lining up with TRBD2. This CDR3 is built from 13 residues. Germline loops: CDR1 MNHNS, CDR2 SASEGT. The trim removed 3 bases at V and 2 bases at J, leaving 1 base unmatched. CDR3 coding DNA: TGTGCCAGCAGTGAGGGGGGGACCTACGAGCAGTACTTC. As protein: CASSEGGTYEQYF.

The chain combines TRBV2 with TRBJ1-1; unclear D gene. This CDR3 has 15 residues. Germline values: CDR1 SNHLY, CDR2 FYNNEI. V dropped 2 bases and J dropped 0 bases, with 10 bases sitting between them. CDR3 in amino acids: CASSERAGMNTEAFF. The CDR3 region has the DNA TGTGCCAGCAGTGAAAGAGCAGGCATGAACACTGAAGCTTTCTTT.

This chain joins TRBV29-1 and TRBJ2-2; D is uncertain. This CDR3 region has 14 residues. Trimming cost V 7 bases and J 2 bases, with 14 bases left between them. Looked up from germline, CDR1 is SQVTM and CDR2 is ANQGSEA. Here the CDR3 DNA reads TGCAGCGGCCAGGTGTCCACTAACACCGGGGAGCTGTTTTTT. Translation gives CSGQVSTNTGELFF.

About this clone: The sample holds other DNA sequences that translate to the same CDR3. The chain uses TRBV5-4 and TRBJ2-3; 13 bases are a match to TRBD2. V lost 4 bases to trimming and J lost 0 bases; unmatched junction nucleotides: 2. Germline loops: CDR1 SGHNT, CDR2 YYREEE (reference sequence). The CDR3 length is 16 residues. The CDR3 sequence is CASSVGLAGSTDTQYF. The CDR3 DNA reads TGTGCCAGCAGCGTGGGACTAGCGGGAAGCACAGATACGCAGTATTTT. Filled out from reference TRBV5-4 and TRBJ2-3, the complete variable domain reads ETGVTQSPTHLIKTRGQQVTLRCSSQSGHNTVSWYQQALGQGPQFIFQYYREEENGRGNFPPRFSGLQFPNYSSELNVNALELDDSALYLCASSVGLAGSTDTQYFGPGTRLTVL.

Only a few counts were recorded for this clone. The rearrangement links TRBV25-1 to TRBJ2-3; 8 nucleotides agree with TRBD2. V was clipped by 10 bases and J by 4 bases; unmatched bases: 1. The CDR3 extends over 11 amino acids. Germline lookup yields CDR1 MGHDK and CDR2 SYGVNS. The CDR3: CATGRADTQYF. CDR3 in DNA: TGTGCCACCGGGAGGGCAGATACGCAGTATTTT.